This TCR beta chain was captured in a study of blood T cell repertoires in COVID-19. Study summary: T cells, B-cell-depleted T cells, or PBMCs supplied cDNA or gDNA.

Recovered status in Cohort 3 required two negative PCRs, clearance, or symptom resolution. CDR3 length: 16 amino acids. The V gene lost 5 bases and the J gene lost 1 base, with 17 bases spanning the gap. The germline V gene encodes CDR1 ENHRY and CDR2 SYGVKD. As originally analysed: Amplified reference gene primers provided the basis for estimating nucleated cell counts. Sequencing was performed with immunoSEQ multiplex PCR; in TCRdb, only in-frame clones are kept and a portion is missing. V, J and clone size were drawn from that table, and D and trimming were deduced from the DNA. Of a few hundred thousand clones in the sample, roughly 87% were seen once.

V gene TRBV10-3 combines with J gene TRBJ2-5; D possibly corresponds to TRBD2 (5 bases). Sequencing was done on a sample of PBMCs or T cells enriched from blood (not recorded which). The origin of this receptor is a woman between 50 and 59 years old who had recovered from COVID-19. The CDR3 is CAISRVGGSSQETQYF. The CDR3 nucleotides read TGTGCCATCAGTAGGGTAGGTGGGAGTTCCCAAGAGACCCAGTACTTC.